What follows are 13 T cell receptor beta chains derived from one specimen sequenced in a study of chemoradiotherapy in HPV16-positive cancers. Measured with immunoSEQ multiplex PCR; TCRdb has only the in-frame clones, and not every one. The data contain some 32,000 clones, around 88% of them singletons. Sequences were derived from blood, sampled from a patient who underwent chemoradiotherapy. These receptors were obtained from a human donor with HPV-associated anogenital cancer.

This clone has a handful of counts. The J gene is TRBJ2-3, the V gene TRBV7-2, with D perhaps matching TRBD1 or TRBD2 (6 bases each). V was pared by 5 bases and J by 1 base, with 10 bases between. In germline, CDR1 is SGHTA, CDR2 FQGNSA. The CDR3 runs 14 residues. The CDR3 DNA follows: TGTGCCAGCAGCCTGGGGGGCCGCACAGATACGCAGTATTTT. This sequence encodes CASSLGGRTDTQYF.

As for this clone: Its ends do not fully match the called genes, so a read error is possible. This rearrangement joins TRBV7-7 to TRBJ2-7, with TRBD2 matching over 9 bases. Looked up from germline, CDR1 is SSHAT and CDR2 is FNYEAQ (reference sequence). The CDR3 sequence is 14 residues long. CDR3 in amino acids: CASSLFAGGDEQYF. The CDR3 DNA follows: TGTGCTAGCAGCTTATTCGCGGGAGGGGACGAGCAGTACTTC.

This sequence joins TRBV30 and TRBJ2-2; unclear D gene. The CDR3 runs to 14 residues. V lost 2 bases to trimming and J lost 4 bases, with 11 bases between them. Germline V gives CDR1 GTSNPN, CDR2 SVGIG (reference sequence). The CDR3 DNA reads TGTGCCTGGAGTAGGGTAGCTTCCACCGGGGAGCTGTTTTTT. This codes for CAWSRVASTGELFF.

This clone was picked up one time. The chain employs TRBV19 and TRBJ2-2; D unresolved. Germline V gives CDR1 LNHDA, CDR2 SQIVND (reference sequence). With 7 bases removed from V and 3 bases from J, the gap between germline ends came to 18 bases. This CDR3 region has 16 residues. Here the CDR3 reads CASTFPGAAHTGELFF. DNA of the CDR3: TGTGCCAGTACCTTCCCGGGCGCAGCACACACCGGGGAGCTGTTTTTT.

The V gene is TRBV11-3, the J gene TRBJ1-1; D is unresolved. CDR1 and CDR2 from the germline V gene are SGHNT and YENEEA. The CDR3 runs 13 residues. V was cut by 4 bases and J by 3 bases, with 9 bases left in between. The CDR3 spells CASSSFMDTEAFF. For the CDR3, the DNA is TGTGCCAGCAGCTCTTTTATGGACACTGAAGCTTTCTTT.

The chain carries TRBV9 and TRBJ2-1; 11 bases map to TRBD2. The J segment lost 7 bases and the V segment lost 4 bases, leaving 10 bases of the junction unmatched. CDR1 and CDR2 from the germline V gene are SGDLS and YYNGEE. The CDR3 runs 16 residues. This CDR3 reads CASSFLGGLADNEQFF. CDR3 in DNA: TGTGCCAGCAGCTTCTTAGGGGGACTAGCGGATAATGAGCAGTTCTTC. Combining the CDR3 with reference TRBV9 and TRBJ2-1 gives the whole variable domain DSGVTQTPKHLITATGQRVTLRCSPRSGDLSVYWYQQSLDQGLQFLIQYYNGEERAKGNILERFSAQQFPDLHSELNLSSLELGDSALYFCASSFLGGLADNEQFFGPGTRLTVL.

This chain joins TRBV5-1 and TRBJ2-3, with 14 bases aligning to TRBD2. CDR3 length equals 18 residues. Germline loops: CDR1 SGHRS, CDR2 YFSETQ. The V and J ends lost 4 bases and 4 bases, in that order; junction bases with no gene match: 11. In DNA, the CDR3 is TGCGCCAGCAGCAAGAGGACTAGCGGGGGGCCCTTGGCAGATACGCAGTATTTT. Amino acid sequence: CASSKRTSGGPLADTQYF.

The gene calls are TRBV28 and TRBJ2-5; 7 positions match TRBD2. TRBJ2-7 explains the end of the DNA better; the J call may be wrong. CDR3 length: 14 residues. Germline V gene data show CDR1 as MDHEN and CDR2 as SYDVKM. Written as DNA, the CDR3 is TGTGCCAGCAGTTTGGTAGCGGGTCCCTACGAGCAGTACTTC. This gives the protein CASSLVAGPYEQYF.

The chain has TRBV7-3 and TRBJ2-3; D is unclear. The V end lost 5 bases, the J end lost 5 bases, and 11 bases lay between the germline ends. The CDR3 has 13 residues. Germline V gene sequence: CDR1 SGHTA, CDR2 FQGTGA. The CDR3 region has the DNA TGTGCCAGCAGCCTGACCGTCCAAGATACGCAGTATTTT. Encoded protein: CASSLTVQDTQYF.

The chain joins TRBV11-3 to TRBJ2-3; D perhaps matches TRBD2 (6 bases). The CDR3 runs to 15 residues. V lost 5 bases and J 1 base, leaving 13 bases between the germline ends. The V gene's germline CDR1 is SGHNT and CDR2 YENEEA. This CDR3 reads CASSRGASGTDTQYF. CDR3 in DNA: TGTGCCAGCAGCCGCGGGGCGTCCGGCACAGATACGCAGTATTTT.

The chain couples TRBV28 to TRBJ2-5, with TRBD2 matching 12 bases. V lost 5 bases, J lost 5 bases, and 12 bases stayed unmatched. Germline CDR1 MDHEN, CDR2 SYDVKM. The CDR3 runs to 17 residues. CDR3 sequence reads: CASSLGGLAGGWETQYF. The CDR3 nucleotides are TGTGCCAGCAGTCTTGGCGGGCTAGCGGGAGGGTGGGAGACCCAGTACTTC.

V usage is TRBV4-1 and J usage is TRBJ2-2, with a possible D match to TRBD2 (5 bases). The germline V gene encodes CDR1 MGHRA and CDR2 YSYEKL. V lost 0 bases, J lost 5 bases, and 7 bases lay in between. The CDR3 length is 14 residues. CDR3 sequence: CASSQDWRTGELFF. The CDR3 DNA sequence: TGCGCCAGCAGCCAAGACTGGAGGACCGGGGAGCTGTTTTTT.

DNA for the CDR3: TGCGCCAGCAGTGAGACCCTATGGAATGGCTACACCTTC. Amino acid sequence: CASSETLWNGYTF. The rearrangement joins TRBV10-1 to TRBJ1-2; unclear D gene. V was cut by 2 bases and J by 6 bases, with 10 bases left in between. The CDR3 contains 13 residues. The germline V gene has CDR1 WNHNN and CDR2 SYGVQD (reference sequence).